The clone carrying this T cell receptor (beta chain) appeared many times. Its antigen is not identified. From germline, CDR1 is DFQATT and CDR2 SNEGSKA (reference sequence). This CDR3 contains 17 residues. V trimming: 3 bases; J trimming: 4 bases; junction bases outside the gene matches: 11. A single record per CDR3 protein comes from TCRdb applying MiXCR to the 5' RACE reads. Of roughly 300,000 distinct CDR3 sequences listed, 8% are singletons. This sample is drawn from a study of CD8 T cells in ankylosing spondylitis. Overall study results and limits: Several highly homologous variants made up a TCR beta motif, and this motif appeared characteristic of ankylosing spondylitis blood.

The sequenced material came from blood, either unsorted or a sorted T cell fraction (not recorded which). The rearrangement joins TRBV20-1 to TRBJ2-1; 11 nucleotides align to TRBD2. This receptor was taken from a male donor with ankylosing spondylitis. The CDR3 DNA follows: TGCAGTGCTAGCCTTAGCGGGAGGGCCCTAATTTACAATGAGCAGTTCTTC. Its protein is CSASLSGRALIYNEQFF.